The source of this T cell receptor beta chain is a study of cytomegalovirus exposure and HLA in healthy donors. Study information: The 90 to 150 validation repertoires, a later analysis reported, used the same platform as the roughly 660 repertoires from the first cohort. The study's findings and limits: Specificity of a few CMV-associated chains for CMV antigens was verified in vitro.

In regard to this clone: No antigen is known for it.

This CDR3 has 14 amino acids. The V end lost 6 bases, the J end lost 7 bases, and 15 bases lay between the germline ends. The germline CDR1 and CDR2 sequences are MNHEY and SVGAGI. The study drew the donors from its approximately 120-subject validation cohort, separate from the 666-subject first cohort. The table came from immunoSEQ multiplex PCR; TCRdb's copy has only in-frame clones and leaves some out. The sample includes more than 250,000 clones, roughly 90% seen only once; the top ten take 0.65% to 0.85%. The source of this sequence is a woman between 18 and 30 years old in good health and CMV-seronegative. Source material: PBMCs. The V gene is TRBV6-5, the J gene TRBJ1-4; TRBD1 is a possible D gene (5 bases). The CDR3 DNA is TGTGCCAGCAGCCGACAGCAATACTCTGAAAAACTGTTTTTT. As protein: CASSRQQYSEKLFF.